Listed here are 27 T cell receptor beta chains from one sample, sequenced in a study of blood T cell repertoires in COVID-19. TCRdb's copy holds only in-frame clones and misses some; the assay was immunoSEQ multiplex PCR. The repertoire includes a few hundred thousand clones, approximately 83% of them detected once, and approximately 4.2% sits in the top ten. The sequenced sample was PBMCs or T cells enriched from blood (not recorded which). These receptors came from a woman between 40 and 50 years old with acute COVID-19.

The chain uses TRBV28 and TRBJ2-5; tentative D call: TRBD2 (6 bases). Germline lookup yields CDR1 MDHEN and CDR2 SYDVKM. V was trimmed by 4 bases and J by 5 bases, leaving 14 bases between them. CDR3 length: 14 amino acids. CDR3 DNA sequence: TGTGCCAGCAGTTACGGGGGACGGTTGGAGACCCAGTACTTC. This translates into CASSYGGRLETQYF. Based on the CDR3 plus reference TRBV28 and TRBJ2-5, the full variable domain is DVKVTQSSRYLVKRTGEKVFLECVQDMDHENMFWYRQDPGLGLRLIYFSYDVKMKEKGDIPEGYSVSREKKERFSLILESASTNQTSMYLCASSYGGRLETQYFGPGTRLLVL.

This chain connects TRBV7-8 to TRBJ2-3, with 14 bases fitting TRBD2. This CDR3 contains 16 residues. The J segment lost 8 bases and the V segment lost 4 bases, leaving 8 bases of the junction unmatched. Germline values: CDR1 SGHVS, CDR2 FQNEAQ. Written as DNA, the CDR3 is TGTGCCAGCAGCTCGGGACTAGCGGGAGTTCTTGGTACGCAGTATTTT. Translated, it gives CASSSGLAGVLGTQYF.

CDR3 loop: CASSPGSEDEQYF. The DNA of the CDR3 is TGCGCCAGCAGCCCCGGGAGTGAGGACGAGCAGTACTTC. This chain joins TRBV5-1 and TRBJ2-7; D possibly corresponds to TRBD2 (6 bases). This CDR3 is built from 13 residues. V was clipped by 4 bases and J by 5 bases, with 13 bases between them. Per the germline V gene, CDR1 is SGHRS and CDR2 is YFSETQ.

CDR3 sequence: CASSPRGYSNQPQHF. CDR3 sequence (DNA): TGTGCCAGCAGCCCCCGAGGGTATAGCAATCAGCCCCAGCATTTT. The chain is built from TRBV5-6 and TRBJ1-5; D remains ambiguous. V lost 4 bases and J lost 0, with 11 bases in between. Germline values: CDR1 SGHDT, CDR2 YYEEEE. The CDR3 sequence is 15 residues long.

The chain carries TRBV7-9 and TRBJ2-2, with 7 bases that match TRBD2. CDR1 is SEHNR and CDR2 is FQNEAQ in the germline V gene (reference sequence). J lost 7 bases, V lost 6 bases, and 5 bases had no gene match. This CDR3 is built from 13 residues. The CDR3: CASSWREFGELFF. CDR3 DNA: TGTGCCAGCAGTTGGCGGGAGTTCGGGGAGCTGTTTTTT.

The DNA of the CDR3 is TGTGCCAGTAGTATAACCGGGACTAGCGGGAGAACACAAGATAATGAGCAGTTCTTC. This codes for CASSITGTSGRTQDNEQFF. The chain couples TRBV19 to TRBJ2-1; 14 bases align to TRBD2. Germline V gene lookup returns CDR1 LNHDA and CDR2 SQIVND (reference sequence). The CDR3 has 19 amino acids. J gave up 7 bases and V 2 bases, and 13 bases lay outside the gene matches.

The gene calls are TRBV3-1 (or the pseudogene TRBV3-2) and TRBJ2-3; D might be TRBD2 (6 bases). Per germline, CDR1 LGHDT and CDR2 YNNKEL (reference sequence). V was shortened by 0 bases and J by 0 bases, with 22 bases between the two germline ends. The CDR3 has 20 residues. The CDR3: CASSQDSSGRLGRSTDTQYF. CDR3 sequence (DNA): TGTGCCAGCAGCCAAGATTCCTCCGGGAGATTGGGTAGGAGCACAGATACGCAGTATTTT.

The V call is TRBV27, the J call TRBJ2-1; 13 nucleotides line up with TRBD2. The junction had 5 bases not matched to a gene; V was cut back by 6 bases and J by 6 bases. The CDR3 length is 15 residues. The germline V gene encodes CDR1 MNHEY and CDR2 SMNVEV (reference sequence). CDR3 in DNA: TGTGCCAGCAGCCCTCGGACTAGCGGGAGCAATGAGCAGTTCTTC. It specifies CASSPRTSGSNEQFF.

The genes are TRBV30 and TRBJ1-1; 8 bases map to TRBD1. Germline V gives CDR1 GTSNPN, CDR2 SVGIG (reference sequence). Unmatched junction bases numbered 7, after V lost 3 bases and J lost 1 base. The CDR3 length is 15 residues. This CDR3 reads CAWSKLGQGNTEAFF. In DNA form, the CDR3 reads TGTGCCTGGAGCAAACTCGGACAGGGGAACACTGAAGCTTTCTTT.

Here the CDR3 reads CASSLGSSASSYNEQFF. CDR3 sequence (DNA): TGTGCCAGCAGCTTAGGCTCTAGCGCGAGCTCCTACAATGAGCAGTTCTTC. This chain uses TRBV7-8 with TRBJ2-1, with D possibly being TRBD2 (6 bases). The CDR3 loop spans 17 amino acids. The V gene's germline CDR1 is SGHVS and CDR2 FQNEAQ. The germline V and J ends were trimmed by 1 base and 0 bases, with 13 bases remaining between them.

The chain recombines TRBV7-9 with TRBJ1-6, with D possibly being TRBD1 (5 bases). The V gene's germline CDR1 is SEHNR and CDR2 FQNEAQ (reference sequence). This CDR3 comprises 14 residues. V was shortened by 5 bases and J by 5 bases, with 10 bases between the two germline ends. The CDR3 region is CASSPDSDNSPLHF. The CDR3 region has the DNA TGTGCCAGCAGCCCAGACAGCGATAATTCACCCCTCCACTTT. Looking up the rest from reference TRBV7-9 and TRBJ1-6 gives the full variable domain: DTGVSQNPRHKITKRGQNVTFRCDPISEHNRLYWYRQTLGQGPEFLTYFQNEAQLEKSRLLSDRFSAERPKGSFSTLEIQRTEQGDSAMYLCASSPDSDNSPLHFGNGTRLTVT.

The chain employs TRBV19 and TRBJ2-2; possibly TRBD2 for D (5 bases). The germline V gene encodes CDR1 LNHDA and CDR2 SQIVND (reference sequence). This CDR3 is 14 amino acids long. Trimming shortened V by 3 bases and J by 5 bases, and 10 bases separated the two germline ends. CDR3 coding DNA: TGTGCCAGTAGTATTGCGGGTAGGACCGGGGAGCTGTTTTTT. It yields the protein CASSIAGRTGELFF.

The CDR3 coding sequence is TGTGCCAGTAGTATGGCGGAAGCGGTACAAGAGACCCAGTACTTC. Protein sequence: CASSMAEAVQETQYF. The rearrangement uses TRBV19 and TRBJ2-5; D possibly corresponds to TRBD2 (5 bases). Per the germline V gene, CDR1 is LNHDA and CDR2 is SQIVND (reference sequence). Trimming cost V 3 bases and J 2 bases, with 13 bases left between them. CDR3 length: 15 residues.

The genes are TRBV12-3 or TRBV12-4 and TRBJ2-7; D may be TRBD2 (5 bases). This CDR3 has 13 residues. The V end was cut by 5 bases, the J end by 3 bases, with 11 bases between. This CDR3 is CASSRGTSYEQYF. The CDR3 region has the DNA TGTGCCAGCAGTCGGGGAACTAGCTACGAGCAGTACTTC.

The chain's CDR3 is CATQLAGGNEQFF. CDR3 bases: TGCGCCACCCAACTAGCGGGAGGGAATGAGCAGTTCTTC. The chain links TRBV10-1 to TRBJ2-1; 13 nucleotides line up with TRBD2. CDR1 and CDR2 (germline): WNHNN, SYGVQD (reference sequence). CDR3 length equals 13 residues. V was pared by 10 bases and J by 7 bases, with 4 bases of the junction left unmatched.

The chain couples TRBV11-2 to TRBJ2-7; 8 bases are a match to TRBD1. Trimming cost V 5 bases and J 6 bases; bases outside gene matches: 9. The CDR3 extends over 14 amino acids. Germline V gene lookup returns CDR1 SGHAT and CDR2 FQNNGV. In DNA, the CDR3 is TGTGCCAGCAGCGGCCTGGGACAGGAGCGCGAGCAGTACTTC. The encoded protein is CASSGLGQEREQYF.

V usage is TRBV7-9 and J usage is TRBJ2-7; no definite D call. Trimming shortened V by 2 bases and J by 9 bases, and 8 bases separated the two germline ends. The CDR3 contains 11 residues. Looked up from germline, CDR1 is SEHNR and CDR2 is FQNEAQ (reference sequence). CDR3 bases: TGTGCCAGCAGCTTACAACAGTGGCAGTACTTC. As protein: CASSLQQWQYF.

This chain connects TRBV25-1 to TRBJ2-3; tentatively, D is TRBD2 (6 bases). The CDR3 has 16 residues. The germline V and J ends were trimmed by 3 bases and 3 bases, with 16 bases remaining between them. Germline V gene lookup returns CDR1 MGHDK and CDR2 SYGVNS. The CDR3 region has the DNA TGTGCCAGCAGTGATCGGGGGAGTCTACGAACAGATACGCAGTATTTT. Its protein is CASSDRGSLRTDTQYF.

V gene TRBV7-8 combines with J gene TRBJ2-3; 7 bases fit TRBD2. This CDR3 has 17 residues. Trimming took 2 bases from V and 5 from J; bases not matched to a gene: 13. Germline lookup yields CDR1 SGHVS and CDR2 FQNEAQ. The CDR3 DNA sequence: TGTGCCAGCAGCTTACTGCCCGGCGCGGGGGTGGGAGATACGCAGTATTTT. Translated: CASSLLPGAGVGDTQYF.

As for this clone: The junction does not match germline at one end; this may be a read error. The V gene is TRBV14, the J gene TRBJ2-7; 10 bases map to TRBD2. The germline CDR1 and CDR2 sequences are SGHDN and FVKESK. This CDR3 is 16 amino acids long. CDR3 DNA: TGTGCCAGCAGCCAATACAGCGGGAGGGCCTCCGACGAGCAGTACTTC. This gives the protein CASSQYSGRASDEQYF.

This clone has only one observation. The V and J genes are TRBV29-1 and TRBJ2-3; 9 bases line up with TRBD2. Losses at the gene ends were 3 bases for V and 4 bases for J; bases not matched to a gene: 23. Germline V CDR1 and CDR2: SQVTM, ANQGSEA. The CDR3 length is 20 residues. The CDR3, as DNA: TGCAGCGTTGACTTGGGCAGGGGATTTCGGGCGGGAGGGCCCGCAGATACGCAGTATTTT. It is translated as CSVDLGRGFRAGGPADTQYF.

V is TRBV7-3 and J is TRBJ2-3; no reliable D call. Trimming stripped 4 bases from V and 0 bases from J, with 14 bases between. CDR1 and CDR2 from the germline V gene are SGHTA and FQGTGA. The CDR3 covers 16 residues. The CDR3: CASSSFDTPSTDTQYF. The DNA for the CDR3 is TGTGCCAGCAGCTCCTTCGACACCCCTAGCACAGATACGCAGTATTTT.

This CDR3 reads CASSLVGMNTEAFF. The CDR3 nucleotides read TGTGCCAGCAGCTTAGTCGGGATGAACACTGAAGCTTTCTTT. The chain joins TRBV7-9 to TRBJ1-1, with D uncertain. This CDR3 has 14 amino acids. Between the trimmed V and J ends, which lost 1 base and 0 bases, there was a span of 6 bases. Germline V lookup: CDR1 SEHNR, CDR2 FQNEAQ (reference sequence).

The chain couples TRBV27 to TRBJ2-1; TRBD2 aligns across 11 bases. The CDR3 has 15 amino acids. J gave up 8 bases and V 5 bases, and 8 bases lay outside the gene matches. Germline assignment: CDR1 MNHEY and CDR2 SMNVEV (reference sequence). The CDR3 is CASSPRTSGSHEQFF. The CDR3 bases are TGTGCCAGCAGTCCCCGTACTAGCGGGAGCCATGAGCAGTTCTTC.

This clone was seen more than once but under ten times. The rearrangement joins TRBV6-5 to TRBJ2-7; perhaps TRBD1 as D (5 bases). Per the germline V gene, CDR1 is MNHEY and CDR2 is SVGAGI. Trimming left V 5 bases short and J 3 bases short, with 11 bases between. This CDR3 spans 13 amino acids. The DNA of the CDR3 is TGTGCCAGCAGTCTACAGGTGGGCTACGAGCAGTACTTC. This codes for CASSLQVGYEQYF.

CDR3 amino acids: CASSLERDRGLAEAFF. The DNA for the CDR3 is TGTGCCAGCAGCTTAGAACGGGACAGGGGGCTAGCTGAAGCTTTCTTT. The genes are TRBV7-9 and TRBJ1-1; 12 bases fit TRBD1. V shed 1 base, J shed 6 bases, and the junction held 6 bases outside the gene matches. From germline, CDR1 is SEHNR and CDR2 FQNEAQ (reference sequence). The CDR3 covers 16 residues.

The rearrangement links TRBV11-3 to TRBJ1-3; D gene unclear. Trimming took off 3 bases at V and 3 bases at J, with 6 bases between the two ends. CDR1 SGHNT and CDR2 YENEEA come from the germline V gene. The CDR3 covers 13 residues. The CDR3 coding sequence is TGTGCCAGCAGCTTCGTTATTGGAAACACCATATATTTT. Translating it yields CASSFVIGNTIYF.